The text below deals with one T cell receptor (beta chain). Its antigen is as yet unknown. These data come from a study of neoadjuvant nivolumab and ipilimumab in lung cancer. Background on the study: The combination arm added day-1 ipilimumab 1 mg/kg to nivolumab 3 mg/kg on days 1, 15, 29. Points from the study as a whole: TCR clonality did not significantly correlate with pathologic tumor regression.

CDR1 and CDR2 (germline): SGHKS, YYEKEE (reference sequence). The CDR3 loop spans 14 amino acids. V was clipped by 1 base and J by 3 bases, with 10 bases between them. Here immunoSEQ multiplex PCR was the method, and the copy in TCRdb shows in-frame clones only, minus some. The table records 20,000 to 25,000 clones, approximately 86% of them present only once. The rearrangement links TRBV5-5 to TRBJ1-2, with unresolved D. The sequence was obtained from an adult with non-small cell lung cancer. The sample consisted of peripheral blood, taken before neoadjuvant nivolumab, alone or with ipilimumab. The CDR3 sequence: CASSLQFGHYGYTF. The DNA of the CDR3 is TGTGCCAGCAGCTTGCAATTCGGTCACTATGGCTACACCTTC.